The T cell receptor (beta chain) under discussion was sequenced for a study of blood T cells in healthy people across ages. A second PCR, run for about 6 to 11 cycles, used a sample-barcoded 5' primer plus a J-beta primer mix. Carrying 12 random nucleotides, a template-switch adaptor labeled each individual cDNA molecule. At least 3 million CDR3-containing paired-end reads were obtained per sample. MiXCR, run by TCRdb on the 5' RACE reads, gives a single entry per CDR3 protein. The sample records 800,000 or so distinct CDR3 sequences, about half being singletons. A word on this clonotype: What it binds is unknown.

The CDR3 length is 13 residues. Germline V lookup: CDR1 SGHAT, CDR2 FQDESV (reference sequence). The germline V and J ends were trimmed by 1 base and 11 bases, with 14 bases remaining between them. Study conclusions and caveats: Diversity figures based on one million T cells were deemed too low. Percentage of naive T cells showed a strong correlation with TCR beta diversity.

Sequenced sample: blood. The sequence came from a man older than 75 in good health. V usage is TRBV11-1 and J usage is TRBJ2-5; perhaps TRBD2 as D (5 bases). The CDR3 spells CASSLVGGAKQYF. The CDR3 DNA follows: TGTGCCAGCAGCTTAGTCGGAGGCGCGAAGCAGTACTTC.